This entry lists 8 T cell receptor beta chains sequenced from one sample in a study of cytomegalovirus exposure and HLA in healthy donors. 60 Vbeta and 13 Jbeta primers were used in PCR. Generated by immunoSEQ multiplex PCR, the TCRdb table keeps only in-frame clones and is missing some. The listing records around 120,000 clones. The specimen sequenced was PBMCs. The source of these receptors is a man aged 18-30 years in good health and CMV-seronegative.

This chain connects TRBV7-9 to TRBJ2-2, with unresolved D. The V gene's germline CDR1 is SEHNR and CDR2 FQNEAQ (reference sequence). The CDR3 is made up of 12 amino acids. V was trimmed by 6 bases and J by 7 bases, leaving 9 bases between them. The CDR3 region has the DNA TGTGCCAGCAGTTTATCAGGCGGGGAGCTGTTTTTT. It translates to CASSLSGGELFF.

The chain has TRBV14 and TRBJ2-7; 9 bases agree with TRBD1. Trimming cost V 0 bases and J 4 bases; bases outside gene matches: 10. Germline V gene sequence: CDR1 SGHDN, CDR2 FVKESK. The CDR3 has 17 residues. CDR3 protein: CASSQEVGGTGKYEQYF. CDR3 coding DNA: TGTGCCAGCAGCCAAGAGGTGGGGGGGACAGGGAAATACGAGCAGTACTTC.

This CDR3 reads CASSPTRVSYEQYF. CDR3 DNA sequence: TGTGCCAGCAGCCCAACCAGGGTATCCTACGAGCAGTACTTC. V is TRBV13 and J is TRBJ2-7; weak D call: TRBD1 (5 bases). Germline V gene lookup returns CDR1 PRHDT and CDR2 FYEKMQ (reference sequence). V was cut by 5 bases and J by 1 base, with 12 bases left in between. The CDR3 extends over 14 amino acids.

The CDR3 DNA sequence: TGCGCCAGCAGCCAATCAGACAGGGAAAGGCCTGGGGCCAACGTCCTGACTTTC. This encodes CASSQSDRERPGANVLTF. The rearrangement uses TRBV4-1 and TRBJ2-6; 7 positions agree with TRBD1. V dropped 2 bases and J dropped 2; count of bases not matched to a gene: 9. Germline V gene data show CDR1 as MGHRA and CDR2 as YSYEKL. This CDR3 is 18 amino acids long.

This sequence joins TRBV9 and TRBJ2-3, with a tentative D call TRBD1 (5 bases). V lost 4 bases, J lost 3 bases, and 12 bases lay in between. The CDR3 runs to 14 residues. The germline gives CDR1 SGDLS, CDR2 YYNGEE. CDR3 sequence reads: CASSPFRTTDTQYF. The CDR3, as DNA: TGTGCCAGCAGCCCATTTAGGACAACAGATACGCAGTATTTT.

J is TRBJ1-4 and V is TRBV5-4, with 9 bases matching TRBD1. The J segment lost 6 bases and the V segment lost 4 bases, leaving 4 bases of the junction unmatched. The CDR3 sequence is 14 residues long. The germline V gene encodes CDR1 SGHNT and CDR2 YYREEE (reference sequence). The CDR3 bases are TGTGCCAGCAGCCCGGACAGGGGCGATGAAAAACTGTTTTTT. It codes for CASSPDRGDEKLFF.

The chain has TRBV6-1 and TRBJ1-5, with TRBD1 as a possible D gene (5 bases). Germline assignment: CDR1 MNHNS and CDR2 SASEGT. V was shortened by 4 bases and J by 0 bases, with 19 bases between the two germline ends. The CDR3 has 18 amino acids. CDR3 amino acids: CASSGGIKGILSNQPQHF. In nucleotides, the CDR3 is TGTGCCAGCAGTGGGGGCATTAAAGGTATCCTTAGCAATCAGCCCCAGCATTTT.

The CDR3 spells CASTAGWGGNQPQHF. DNA for the CDR3: TGTGCCAGCACCGCAGGATGGGGCGGCAATCAGCCCCAGCATTTT. The chain carries TRBV11-2 and TRBJ1-5, with a weak D call TRBD1 (5 bases). Germline lookup yields CDR1 SGHAT and CDR2 FQNNGV. Trimming pared 7 bases from V and 2 bases from J, leaving 15 bases between. This CDR3 contains 15 residues.